Listed below are T cell receptor beta chains from one sample, sequenced in a study of siplizumab effects on memory and regulatory T cells. Clones were sequenced by immunoSEQ multiplex PCR, and TCRdb holds only the in-frame ones, with some missing. This table holds about 82,000 clones, about nine tenths found once. Sequencing was done on a sample of Tregs sorted from blood. The receptors here all came from a human donor in good health. Each CDR3 is given without its conserved first and last residue. Only part of the rows carry a size: once, few, many, or a class if the clone is expanded.

>TRBJ2-2|TRBV10-2|NA
ASSVGLRTGELF
>TRBJ1-1|TRBV15|NA
ATSSSPGEAF
>TRBJ2-2|TRBV2|NA
ASRGLAITGELF
>TRBJ1-3|TRBV4-3|NA
ASSQDRGNTIY
>TRBJ1-2|TRBV7-9|medium-sized
ASSLDFRGKANYGYT
>TRBJ1-2|TRBV7-2|NA
ASSSNERGGGGYT
>TRBJ2-3|TRBV6-5|NA
ASGLHDTQY
>TRBJ2-5|TRBV5-1|NA
ASTLEGTQY
>TRBJ1-1|TRBV7-9|few
ASSLQVEAF
>TRBJ2-3|TRBV7-2|NA
ASSFTSSGGRDTQY
>TRBJ1-1|TRBV10-3|NA
AARGAGQNTEAF
>TRBJ2-5|TRBV7-3|NA
ASSSSGIQETQY
>TRBJ1-2|TRBV2|NA
ASAGQGNYGYT
>TRBJ2-3|TRBV5-4|NA
ASSQDPSLANTDTQY
>TRBJ1-1|TRBV6-6|few
ASSIPVRNTEAF
>TRBJ2-1|TRBV6-1|NA
ASSSWDSSYNEQF
>TRBJ1-6|TRBV18|NA
ASSRTGDYNSPLH
>TRBJ2-5|TRBV6-5|NA
ASSYGGWGTQY
>TRBJ2-1|TRBV27|NA
ASSLFRRVGSYNEQF
>TRBJ2-6|TRBV29-1|NA
SVRGTRGSGANVLT
>TRBJ1-1|TRBV13|NA
ASSFRDRGTEAF
>TRBJ1-2|TRBV5-6|once
ASSLEANYGYT
>TRBJ1-2|TRBV7-9|NA
ASSLPGRGGGYT
>TRBJ2-7|TRBV4-1|NA
ASSHLTGGSYEQY
>TRBJ1-1|TRBV5-1|NA
ASSLGQGTLNTEAF
>TRBJ1-2|TRBV5-1|NA
ASSFGGTGSLLFGYT
>TRBJ1-4|TRBV19|NA
ASSRDGEKLF
>TRBJ2-7|TRBV28|NA
ASSPLEQY
>TRBJ2-3|TRBV5-5|NA
ASSLSLGGAAVDTQY
>TRBJ2-7|TRBV29-1|NA
SVVPPGGTGHEQY